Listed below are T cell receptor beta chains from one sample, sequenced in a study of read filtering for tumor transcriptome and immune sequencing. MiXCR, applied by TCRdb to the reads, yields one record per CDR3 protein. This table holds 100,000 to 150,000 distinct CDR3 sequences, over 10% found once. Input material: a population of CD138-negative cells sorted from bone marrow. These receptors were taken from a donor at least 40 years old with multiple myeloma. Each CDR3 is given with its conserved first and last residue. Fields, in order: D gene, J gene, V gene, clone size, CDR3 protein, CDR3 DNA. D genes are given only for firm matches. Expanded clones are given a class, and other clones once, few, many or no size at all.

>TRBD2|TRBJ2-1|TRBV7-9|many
CASSLGSSGANEQFF
TGTGCCAGCAGCTTAGGTTCTAGCGGAGCCAATGAGCAGTTCTTC
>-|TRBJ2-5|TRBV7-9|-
CASSAPPWDETQYF
TGTGCCAGCAGCGCCCCTCCCTGGGACGAAACCCAGTACTTC
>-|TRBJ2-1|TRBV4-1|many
CASSRDDRVDNEQFF
TGCGCCAGCAGCCGAGACGACCGCGTAGACAATGAGCAGTTCTTC
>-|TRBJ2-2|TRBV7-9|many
CASSLDRAGNTGELFF
TGTGCCAGCAGCTTAGACAGGGCCGGCAACACCGGGGAGCTGTTTTTT
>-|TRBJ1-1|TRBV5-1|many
CASSFGGQITEAFF
TGCGCCAGCAGCTTCGGGGGGCAGATCACTGAAGCTTTCTTT
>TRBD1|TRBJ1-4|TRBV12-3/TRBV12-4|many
CASNAGQTNEKLFF
TGTGCCAGCAATGCGGGACAGACTAATGAAAAACTGTTTTTT
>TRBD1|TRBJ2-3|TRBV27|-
CASSPNRGLSQYTDTQYF
TGTGCCAGCAGTCCCAACAGGGGGCTCAGCCAATACACAGATACGCAGTATTTT
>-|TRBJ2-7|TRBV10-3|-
CAISGGTITYEQYF
TGTGCCATCAGTGGAGGGACAATTACCTACGAGCAGTACTTC
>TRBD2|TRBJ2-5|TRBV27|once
CASRDPGGVETQYF
TGTGCCAGTAGGGACCCGGGGGGTGTGGAGACCCAGTACTTC
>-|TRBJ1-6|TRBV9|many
CASSPEDNSPLHF
TGTGCCAGCAGCCCTGAAGATAATTCACCCCTCCACTTT
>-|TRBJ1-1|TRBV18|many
CASSPTQGTEAFF
TGTGCCAGCTCACCAACGCAGGGGACTGAAGCTTTCTTT
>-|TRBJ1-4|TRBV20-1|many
CSARVQRQNNEKLFF
TGCAGTGCTAGAGTTCAGAGACAGAATAATGAAAAACTGTTTTTT
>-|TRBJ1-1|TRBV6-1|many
CASNAGKGIGTEAFF
TGTGCCAGCAATGCAGGGAAGGGTATCGGCACTGAAGCTTTCTTT
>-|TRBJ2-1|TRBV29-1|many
CSGAPAYNEQFF
TGCAGCGGCGCTCCCGCCTACAATGAGCAGTTCTTC
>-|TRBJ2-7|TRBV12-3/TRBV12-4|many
CASSSSGISYEQYF
TGTGCCAGCAGTTCCTCAGGAATCTCTTACGAGCAGTACTTC
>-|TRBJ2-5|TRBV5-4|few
CASSLGQTDQETQYF
TGTGCCAGCAGCTTAGGCCAAACAGACCAAGAGACCCAGTACTTC
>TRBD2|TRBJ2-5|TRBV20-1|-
CSASPPSGGQETQYF
TGCAGTGCTAGCCCCCCTAGCGGGGGTCAAGAGACCCAGTACTTC
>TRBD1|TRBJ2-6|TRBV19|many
CASTLPGTGALSGANVLTF
TGTGCCAGTACCCTCCCCGGGACAGGGGCCCTCTCTGGGGCCAACGTCCTGACTTTC
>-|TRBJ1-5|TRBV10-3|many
CAIGGEGNQPQHF
TGTGCCATTGGGGGAGAGGGCAATCAGCCCCAGCATTTT
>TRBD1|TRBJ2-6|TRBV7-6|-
CASRPPGQSSGANVLTF
TGTGCCAGCAGACCACCGGGACAGAGCTCTGGGGCCAACGTCCTGACTTTC
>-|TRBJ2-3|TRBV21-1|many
CASSSSRSTDTQYF
TGTGCCAGCAGCAGTAGCAGAAGCACAGATACGCAGTATTTT
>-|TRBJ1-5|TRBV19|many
CASSLGSYSNQPQHF
TGTGCCAGTAGCCTGGGGTCTTATAGCAATCAGCCCCAGCATTTT
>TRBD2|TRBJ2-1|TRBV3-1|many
CASSPSGLAGYNEQFF
TGTGCCAGCAGCCCTTCGGGTCTAGCGGGGTACAATGAGCAGTTCTTC
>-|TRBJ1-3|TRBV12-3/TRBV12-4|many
CASSRGIWGGNTIYF
TGTGCCAGCAGCCGGGGGATCTGGGGAGGAAACACCATATATTTT
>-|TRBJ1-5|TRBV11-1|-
CASSLGWGNQPQHF
TGTGCCAGCAGCTTAGGGTGGGGCAATCAGCCCCAGCATTTT
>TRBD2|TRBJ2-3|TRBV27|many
CASSGLEAGVSTDTQYF
TGTGCCAGCAGTGGGCTGGAAGCGGGGGTCAGCACAGATACGCAGTATTTT
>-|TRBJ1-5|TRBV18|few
CASSPGGKGNQPQHF
TGTGCCAGCTCACCGGGGGGGAAGGGCAATCAGCCCCAGCATTTT
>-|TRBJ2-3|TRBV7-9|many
CASSLVSHPSSTDTQYF
TGTGCCAGCAGCTTAGTATCCCACCCGTCCAGCACAGATACGCAGTATTTT
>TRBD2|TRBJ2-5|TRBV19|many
CASQGLAGGETQYF
TGTGCCAGCCAGGGACTAGCGGGGGGTGAGACCCAGTACTTC
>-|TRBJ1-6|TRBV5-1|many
CASSLQGISNSPLHF
TGCGCCAGCAGCTTGCAGGGAATTTCGAATTCACCCCTCCACTTT
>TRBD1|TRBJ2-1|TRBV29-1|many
CSVERYRGLNNEQFF
TGCAGCGTTGAACGCTACAGGGGCCTTAACAATGAGCAGTTCTTC
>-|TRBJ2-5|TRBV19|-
CASSISHQETQYF
TGTGCCAGTAGTATAAGTCATCAAGAGACCCAGTACTTC
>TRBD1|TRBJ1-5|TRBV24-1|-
CATSDPGQGLNQPQHF
TGTGCCACCAGTGACCCCGGACAGGGGTTGAATCAGCCCCAGCATTTT
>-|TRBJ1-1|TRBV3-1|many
CASSPTSRRRGAEAFF
TGTGCCAGCAGCCCGACCTCCCGGCGTCGTGGGGCTGAAGCTTTCTTT
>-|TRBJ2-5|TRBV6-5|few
CASSSGATLYQETQYF
TGTGCCAGCAGTTCCGGGGCTACGTTGTACCAAGAGACCCAGTACTTC
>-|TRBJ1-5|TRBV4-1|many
CASSQDGGVVSNQPQHF
TGCGCCAGCAGCCAAGATGGCGGAGTGGTGAGCAATCAGCCCCAGCATTTT
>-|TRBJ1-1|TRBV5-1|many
CASSLTHLGTEAFF
TGCGCCAGCAGTTTGACTCACCTTGGCACTGAAGCTTTCTTT
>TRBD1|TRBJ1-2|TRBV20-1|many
CSVRQGVYGYTF
TGCAGTGTACGACAGGGAGTCTATGGCTACACCTTC
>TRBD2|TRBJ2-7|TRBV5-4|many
CASSLGAGGPLGEQYF
TGTGCCAGCAGCTTGGGAGCGGGAGGGCCTTTGGGAGAGCAGTACTTC
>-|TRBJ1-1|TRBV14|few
CASSQVQGMGTEAFF
TGTGCCAGCAGCCAAGTACAGGGTATGGGGACTGAAGCTTTCTTT
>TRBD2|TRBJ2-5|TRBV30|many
CALGSGIGTQYF
TGTGCTTTGGGGAGCGGGATCGGGACCCAGTACTTC
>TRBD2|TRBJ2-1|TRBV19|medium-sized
CASSKSGLAGSSLNEQFF
TGTGCCAGTAGTAAATCCGGACTAGCGGGGTCCTCGCTCAATGAGCAGTTCTTC
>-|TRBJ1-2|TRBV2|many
CASSTTAYGYTF
TGTGCCAGCAGTACGACAGCCTATGGCTACACCTTC
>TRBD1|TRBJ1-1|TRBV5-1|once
CASSAGQEKDEAFF
TGCGCCAGCAGCGCAGGACAGGAGAAGGATGAAGCTTTCTTT
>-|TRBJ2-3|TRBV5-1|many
CASPPTGHTQYF
TGCGCCAGCCCTCCAACGGGGCATACGCAGTATTTT
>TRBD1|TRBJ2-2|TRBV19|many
CASSWDSANTGELFF
TGTGCCAGTAGTTGGGACAGCGCGAACACCGGGGAGCTGTTTTTT
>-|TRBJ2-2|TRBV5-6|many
CASSFGLTGELFF
TGTGCCAGCAGCTTTGGATTGACCGGGGAGCTGTTTTTT
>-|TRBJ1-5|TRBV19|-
CASSTLGPQHF
TGTGCCAGTAGTACCCTTGGGCCCCAGCATTTT
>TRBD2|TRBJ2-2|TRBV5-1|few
CASSLPGLARSGELFF
TGCGCCAGCAGCTTGCCCGGACTAGCGCGAAGCGGGGAGCTGTTTTTT
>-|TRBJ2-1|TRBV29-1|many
CSVARQGSYNEQFF
TGCAGCGTTGCCCGGCAGGGGAGTTACAATGAGCAGTTCTTC
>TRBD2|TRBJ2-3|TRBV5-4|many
CASSTGLATDTQYF
TGTGCCAGCAGCACGGGACTAGCAACAGATACGCAGTATTTT
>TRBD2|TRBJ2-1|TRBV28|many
CASSPSGRSYNEQFF
TGTGCCAGCAGCCCTAGCGGGAGGTCCTACAATGAGCAGTTCTTC
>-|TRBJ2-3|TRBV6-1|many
CASSDWGKTDTQYF
TGTGCCAGCAGTGATTGGGGGAAGACAGATACGCAGTATTTT
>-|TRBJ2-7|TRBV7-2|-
CASSLSNEQYF
TGTGCCAGCAGCTTAAGCAACGAGCAGTACTTC
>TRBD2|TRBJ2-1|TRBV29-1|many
CSVALGLAGDNEQFF
TGCAGCGTTGCACTTGGACTAGCGGGAGACAATGAGCAGTTCTTC
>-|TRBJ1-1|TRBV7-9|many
CASSLVLGEWPEAFF
TGTGCCAGCAGCTTAGTTTTAGGTGAGTGGCCTGAAGCTTTCTTT